This TCR beta chain was captured in a study of cytomegalovirus exposure and HLA in healthy donors. Study-wide points: According to the study, 160 or so TCR beta chains were cytomegalovirus-associated. Rarity marked most TCR sequences, yet some public TCRs occurred in many donors. High specificity and sensitivity for cytomegalovirus status were reported for the classifier.

This table comes from immunoSEQ multiplex PCR, and its TCRdb copy is limited to in-frame clones, with some not included. The sample lists around 94,000 clones; about 95% were seen once. The CDR3 is made up of 15 amino acids. V lost 4 bases, J lost 5 bases, and 5 bases stayed unmatched. Comments on this clone: Its antigen is still unknown.

This sequence was found in a woman younger than 30 in good health and CMV-seronegative. This rearrangement joins TRBV23-1 to TRBJ2-1, with 10 positions matching TRBD2. TRBV23-1 is classed as an ORF, of uncertain function. Material for sequencing was PBMCs. CDR3: CASSPPSGSDNEQFF. DNA of the CDR3: TGCGCCAGCAGTCCCCCTAGCGGGAGTGACAATGAGCAGTTCTTC.